The 11 T cell receptor beta chains given below trace back to one sample, sequenced in a study of T cell clonality in common variable immunodeficiency. The repertoire was sequenced with immunoSEQ multiplex PCR; TCRdb's copy has only in-frame clones and lacks some. The sample yields some 45,000 clones, without any singletons. Sequenced sample: peripheral blood mononuclear cells. Receptors were obtained from a person aged 18 to 75 in good health.

Ten or more counts support this clone. The read falls 3 residues short of the CDR3 end, and the missing part is taken from the germline J gene. The chain combines TRBV12-5 with TRBJ1-5; TRBD1 might be the D (5 bases). The CDR3 length is 16 residues. Germline V gene data show CDR1 as LGHNT and CDR2 as FRNRAP. V was shortened by 5 bases and J by 3 bases, with 17 bases between the two germline ends. The CDR3 bases that were read are TGTGCTAGTGGTCCGGGGGATCGGGGGAACAATCAGCCC. It codes for CASGPGDRGNNQP. The CDR3 in full is CASGPGDRGNNQPQHF.

This clone was counted at least ten times. The missing CDR3 end, 3 residues past where the read stops, is filled in from the germline J gene. This sequence joins TRBV20-1 and TRBJ1-1, with TRBD1 matching over 11 bases. The CDR3 extends over 14 amino acids. Germline assignment: CDR1 DFQATT and CDR2 SNEGSKA (reference sequence). The CDR3 sequence is CSASQTGQGAVAFF. The CDR3 DNA, read in part, is TGCAGTGCTAGTCAAACCGGACAGGGGGCGGTA.

Many counts were recorded for this clone. The CDR3 extends 3 residues past the end of the read, so its final part is completed from the germline J gene. The chain employs TRBV10-3 and TRBJ1-3, with D tentatively TRBD1 (6 bases). The CDR3 spans 13 residues. Germline V lookup: CDR1 ENHRY, CDR2 SYGVKD. V gave up 9 bases and J gave up 4 bases, with 13 bases separating them. CDR3 protein: CAMGASAGNTIYF. CDR3 bases read: TGTGCCATGGGGGCGAGTGCCGGAAACACC.

This clone occurred many times. Read data end 3 residues before the CDR3 end; the end is taken from the germline J gene. The chain employs TRBV7-6 and TRBJ1-6, with D possibly TRBD1 on 6 matching bases. CDR1 SGHVS and CDR2 FNYEAQ come from the germline V gene. The CDR3 spans 13 residues. Trimming cost V 6 bases and J 7 bases, with 10 bases left between them. The CDR3 here is CASSTTGNSPLHF. The DNA read from the CDR3 is TGTGCCAGCAGTACTACAGGGAATTCACCC.

This clone appeared many times. The CDR3 loop reads CASSVDRGTEAFF. The covered CDR3 bases are TGCGCCAGCAGTGTTGACAGGGGCACTGAA. The chain couples TRBV10-1 to TRBJ1-1; the match to TRBD1 covers 8 bases. The DNA ends 3 residues before the CDR3 does, and the rest of the CDR3 is filled in from the germline J gene. V lost 4 bases, J lost 4 bases, and 2 bases stayed unmatched. Germline CDR1 WNHNN, CDR2 SYGVQD (reference sequence). This CDR3 has 13 residues.

This clone came up many times. The CDR3 end lies 3 residues beyond the end of the read and is filled in from the germline J gene. The chain uses TRBV7-6 and TRBJ1-6; D is perhaps TRBD1 (5 bases). CDR3 length: 14 residues. Germline-derived CDR1 and CDR2 are SGHVS and FNYEAQ. Trimming pared 1 base from V and 9 bases from J, leaving 10 bases between. CDR3 bases read: TGTGCCAGCAGCTTAGGCACCCAGGGTTCACCC. This gives the protein CASSLGTQGSP. The whole CDR3 protein is CASSLGTQGSPLHF.

In this sample, this clone turned up many times. CDR3 DNA, as far as it was read: TGTGCCAGCAGCTTTAGTCAGGGTAAAGGTGAA. It translates to CASSFSQGKGE. The entire CDR3 protein reads CASSFSQGKGEAFF. This sequence joins TRBV7-2 and TRBJ1-1, with D maybe TRBD1 (5 bases). The missing CDR3 end, 3 residues past where the read stops, is filled in from the germline J gene. This CDR3 is built from 14 residues. Per the germline V gene, CDR1 is SGHTA and CDR2 is FQGNSA. Trimming removed 3 bases from V and 7 bases from J, with 15 bases in between.

This clone occurred many times. The read finishes 3 residues shy of the CDR3 end, and the germline J gene is used to complete it. V and J are TRBV5-7 and TRBJ1-6; no clear D. TRBV5-7 is treated as an ORF (open reading frame) with a function not yet certain. This CDR3 comprises 12 residues. Partial CDR3 DNA: TGTGCCAGCAGCCGGGCGACCGGGGCC. This encodes CASSRATGA. The full CDR3 is CASSRATGALHF.

This clone appeared many times. The read ends 3 residues shy of where the CDR3 ends; the end is completed using the germline J gene. The chain is built from TRBV30 and TRBJ2-2; D perhaps matches TRBD2 (7 bases). Trimming stripped 8 bases from V and 6 bases from J, with 22 bases between. The CDR3 is made up of 15 amino acids. CDR1 is GTSNPN, CDR2 SVGIG, per germline (reference sequence). This CDR3 is CAPRIQGGEPGELFF. Partial CDR3 DNA: TGTGCCCCACGAATACAGGGAGGGGAGCCCGGGGAG.

This clone was observed at least ten times. Read sequence stops 3 residues before the CDR3 end, and the germline J gene provides the missing end. This rearrangement joins TRBV27 to TRBJ2-7; no firm D call. Germline loops: CDR1 MNHEY, CDR2 SMNVEV (reference sequence). The CDR3 has 11 residues. V lost 5 bases and J lost 3, with 5 bases in between. This CDR3 is CASSKGYEQYF. CDR3 DNA, as far as it was read: TGTGCCAGCAGTAAGGGCTACGAG.

The sample holds many counts of this clone. The read stops 3 residues short of the end of the CDR3; the missing end is completed from the germline J gene. The gene calls are TRBV7-6 and TRBJ2-7, with a weak D call TRBD2 (5 bases). V shed 5 bases and J shed 3 bases, with 14 bases lying between them. The CDR3 spans 14 residues. Germline CDR1 and CDR2: SGHVS and FNYEAQ. The CDR3 loop reads CASSPRRVFYEQYF. CDR3 DNA, as far as it was read: TGTGCCAGCAGCCCCCGGCGGGTATTCTACGAG.